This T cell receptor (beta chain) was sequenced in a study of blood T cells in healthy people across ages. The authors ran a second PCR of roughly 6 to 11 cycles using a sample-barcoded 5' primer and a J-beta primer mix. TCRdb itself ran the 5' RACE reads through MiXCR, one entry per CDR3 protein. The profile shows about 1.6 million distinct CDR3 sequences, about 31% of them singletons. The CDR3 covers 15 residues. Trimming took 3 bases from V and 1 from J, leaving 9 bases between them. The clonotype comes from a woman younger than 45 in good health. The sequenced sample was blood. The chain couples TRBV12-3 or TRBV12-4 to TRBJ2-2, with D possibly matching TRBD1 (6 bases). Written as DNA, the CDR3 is TGTGCCAGCAGTTTGGTCAGGGGGAACACCGGGGAGCTGTTTTTT. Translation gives CASSLVRGNTGELFF.